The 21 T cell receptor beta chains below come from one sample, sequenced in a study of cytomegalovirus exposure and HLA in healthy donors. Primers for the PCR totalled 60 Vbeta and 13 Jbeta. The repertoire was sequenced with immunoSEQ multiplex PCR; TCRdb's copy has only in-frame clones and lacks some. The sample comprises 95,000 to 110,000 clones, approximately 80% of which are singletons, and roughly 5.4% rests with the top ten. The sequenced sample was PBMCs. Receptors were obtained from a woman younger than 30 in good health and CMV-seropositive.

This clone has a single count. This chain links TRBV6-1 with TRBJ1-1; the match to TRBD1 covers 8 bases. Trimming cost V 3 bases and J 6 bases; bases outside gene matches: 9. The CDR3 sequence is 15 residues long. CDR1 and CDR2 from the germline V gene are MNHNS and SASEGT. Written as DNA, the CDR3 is TGTGCCAGCAGTGACCAGGGGGCGCTTTTATCTGAAGCTTTCTTT. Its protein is CASSDQGALLSEAFF.

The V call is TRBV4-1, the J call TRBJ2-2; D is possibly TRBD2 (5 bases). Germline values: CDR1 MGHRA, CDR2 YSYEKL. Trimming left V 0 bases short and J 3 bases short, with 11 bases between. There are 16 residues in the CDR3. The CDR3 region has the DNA TGCGCCAGCAGCCAAGATAACTTCGGGGACACCGGGGAGCTGTTTTTT. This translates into CASSQDNFGDTGELFF.

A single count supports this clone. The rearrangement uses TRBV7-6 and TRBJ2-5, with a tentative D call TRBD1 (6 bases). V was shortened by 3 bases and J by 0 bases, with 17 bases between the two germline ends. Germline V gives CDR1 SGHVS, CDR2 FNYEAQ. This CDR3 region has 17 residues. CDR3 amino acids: CASSFQPGTMYQETQYF. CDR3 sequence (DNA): TGTGCCAGCAGCTTCCAGCCCGGGACAATGTACCAAGAGACCCAGTACTTC.

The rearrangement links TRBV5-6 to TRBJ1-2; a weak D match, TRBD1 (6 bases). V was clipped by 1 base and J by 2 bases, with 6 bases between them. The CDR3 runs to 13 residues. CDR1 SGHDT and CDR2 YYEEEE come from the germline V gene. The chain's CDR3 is CASSLQGNYGYTF. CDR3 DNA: TGTGCCAGCAGCTTGCAGGGGAACTATGGCTACACCTTC.

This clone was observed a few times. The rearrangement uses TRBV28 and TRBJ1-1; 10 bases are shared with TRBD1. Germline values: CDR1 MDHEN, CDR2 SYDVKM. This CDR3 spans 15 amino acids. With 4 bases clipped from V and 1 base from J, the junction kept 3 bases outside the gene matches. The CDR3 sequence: CASSSTGGQNTEAFF. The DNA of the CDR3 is TGTGCCAGCAGTTCGACAGGGGGCCAGAACACTGAAGCTTTCTTT.

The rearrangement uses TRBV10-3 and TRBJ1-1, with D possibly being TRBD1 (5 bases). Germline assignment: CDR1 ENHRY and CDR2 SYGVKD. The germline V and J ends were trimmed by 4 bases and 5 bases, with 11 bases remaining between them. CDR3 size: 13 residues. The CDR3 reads CAISAGNPTEAFF. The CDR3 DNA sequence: TGTGCCATCAGTGCAGGGAATCCGACTGAAGCTTTCTTT.

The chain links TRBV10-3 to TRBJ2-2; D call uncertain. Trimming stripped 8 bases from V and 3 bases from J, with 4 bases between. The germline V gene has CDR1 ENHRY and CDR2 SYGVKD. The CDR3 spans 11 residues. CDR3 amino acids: CAIADTGELFF. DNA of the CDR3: TGTGCCATCGCAGACACCGGGGAGCTGTTTTTT.

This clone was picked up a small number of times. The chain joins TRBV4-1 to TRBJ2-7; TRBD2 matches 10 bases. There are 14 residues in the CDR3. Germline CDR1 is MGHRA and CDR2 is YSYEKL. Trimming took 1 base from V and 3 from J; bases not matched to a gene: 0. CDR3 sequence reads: CASSQGTSGYEQYF. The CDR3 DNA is TGCGCCAGCAGCCAAGGGACTAGCGGCTACGAGCAGTACTTC.

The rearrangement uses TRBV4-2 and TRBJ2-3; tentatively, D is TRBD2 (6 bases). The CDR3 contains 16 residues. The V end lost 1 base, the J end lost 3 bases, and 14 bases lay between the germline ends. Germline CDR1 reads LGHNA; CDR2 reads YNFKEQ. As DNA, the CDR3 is TGTGCCAGCAGCCAAGCCACGGCCAGCGGGACAGATACGCAGTATTTT. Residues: CASSQATASGTDTQYF.

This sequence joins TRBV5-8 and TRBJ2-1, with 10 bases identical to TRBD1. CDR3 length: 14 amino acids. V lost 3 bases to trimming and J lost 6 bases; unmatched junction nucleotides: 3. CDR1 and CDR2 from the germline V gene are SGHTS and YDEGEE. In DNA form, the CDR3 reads TGTGCCAGCAGCTGGGGGGACAGGGGCAATGAGCAGTTCTTC. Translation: CASSWGDRGNEQFF.

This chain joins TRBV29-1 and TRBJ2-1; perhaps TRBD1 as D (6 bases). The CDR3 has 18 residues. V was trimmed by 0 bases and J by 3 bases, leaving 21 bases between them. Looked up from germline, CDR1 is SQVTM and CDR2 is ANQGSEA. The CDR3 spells CSVEDGGLPGHYYNEQFF. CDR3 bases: TGCAGCGTTGAAGATGGGGGATTGCCGGGACATTACTACAATGAGCAGTTCTTC.

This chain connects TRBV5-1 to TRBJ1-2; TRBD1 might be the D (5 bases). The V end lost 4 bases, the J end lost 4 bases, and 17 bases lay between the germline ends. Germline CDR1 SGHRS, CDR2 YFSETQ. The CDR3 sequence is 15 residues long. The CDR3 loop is CASSPNTGFGYGYTF. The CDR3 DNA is TGCGCCAGCAGCCCCAACACAGGCTTTGGCTATGGCTACACCTTC.

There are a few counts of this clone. The CDR3 coding sequence is TGCGCCAGCAGCTTGGGAGGAGGCGGCGGGATGATGTACGAGCAGTACTTC. Residues: CASSLGGGGGMMYEQYF. The rearrangement uses TRBV5-1 and TRBJ2-7, with D perhaps TRBD2 (6 bases). CDR1 SGHRS and CDR2 YFSETQ come from the germline V gene. V lost 0 bases, J lost 4 bases, and 20 bases lay in between. The CDR3 loop spans 17 amino acids.

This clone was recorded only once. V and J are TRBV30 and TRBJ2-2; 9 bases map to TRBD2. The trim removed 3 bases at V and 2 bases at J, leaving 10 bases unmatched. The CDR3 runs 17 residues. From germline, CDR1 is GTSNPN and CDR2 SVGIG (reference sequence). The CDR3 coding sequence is TGTGCCTGGAGCAAAGGTCTAGCGGGGATTAACACCGGGGAGCTGTTTTTT. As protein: CAWSKGLAGINTGELFF.

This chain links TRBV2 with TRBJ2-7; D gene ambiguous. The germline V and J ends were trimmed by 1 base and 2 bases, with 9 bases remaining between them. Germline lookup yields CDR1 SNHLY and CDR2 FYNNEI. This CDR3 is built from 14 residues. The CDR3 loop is CASSEGFSAYEQYF. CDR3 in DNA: TGTGCCAGCAGTGAAGGGTTCTCGGCCTACGAGCAGTACTTC.

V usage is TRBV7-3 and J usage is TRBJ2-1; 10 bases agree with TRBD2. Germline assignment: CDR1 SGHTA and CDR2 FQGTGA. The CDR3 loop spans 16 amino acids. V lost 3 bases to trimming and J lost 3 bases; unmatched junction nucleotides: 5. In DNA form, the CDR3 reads TGTGCCAGCAGCTTCCTAGCGGGAGATAACTACAATGAGCAGTTCTTC. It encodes CASSFLAGDNYNEQFF.

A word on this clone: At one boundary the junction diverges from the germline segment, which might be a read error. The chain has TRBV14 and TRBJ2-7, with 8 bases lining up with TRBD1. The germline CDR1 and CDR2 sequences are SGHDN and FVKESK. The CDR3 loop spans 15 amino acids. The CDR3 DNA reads TGTGCCAGCAGTCAAGAGCCAGGGGGCGGATACGAGCAGTACTTC. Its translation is CASSQEPGGGYEQYF.

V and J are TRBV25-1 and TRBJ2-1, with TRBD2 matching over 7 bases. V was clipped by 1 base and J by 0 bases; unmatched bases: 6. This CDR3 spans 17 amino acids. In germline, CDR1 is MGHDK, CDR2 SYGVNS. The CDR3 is CASSESPSGISYNEQFF. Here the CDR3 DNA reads TGTGCCAGCAGTGAATCCCCTAGCGGAATCTCCTACAATGAGCAGTTCTTC.

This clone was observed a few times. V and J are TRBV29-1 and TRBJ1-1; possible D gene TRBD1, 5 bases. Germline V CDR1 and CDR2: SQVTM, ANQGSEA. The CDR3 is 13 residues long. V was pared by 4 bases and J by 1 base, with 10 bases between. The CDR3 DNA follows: TGCAGCGTTGGGCAGGGATCGAACACTGAAGCTTTCTTT. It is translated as CSVGQGSNTEAFF.

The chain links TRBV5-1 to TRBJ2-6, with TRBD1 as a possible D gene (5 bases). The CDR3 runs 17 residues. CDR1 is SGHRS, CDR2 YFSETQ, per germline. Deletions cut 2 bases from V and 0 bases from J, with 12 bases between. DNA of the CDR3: TGCGCCAGCAGCTTCTTGAAACAGGACTCTGGGGCCAACGTCCTGACTTTC. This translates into CASSFLKQDSGANVLTF. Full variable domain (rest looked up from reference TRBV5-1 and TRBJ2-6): KAGVTQTPRYLIKTRGQQVTLSCSPISGHRSVSWYQQTPGQGLQFLFEYFSETQRNKGNFPGRFSGRQFSNSRSEMNVSTLELGDSALYLCASSFLKQDSGANVLTFGAGSRLTVL.

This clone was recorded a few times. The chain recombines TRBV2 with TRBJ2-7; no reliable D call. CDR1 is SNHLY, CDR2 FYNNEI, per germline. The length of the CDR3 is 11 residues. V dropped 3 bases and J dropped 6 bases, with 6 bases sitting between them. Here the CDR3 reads CASSDSLEQYF. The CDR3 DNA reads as TGTGCCAGCAGTGACTCCCTCGAGCAGTACTTC.